This T cell receptor (beta chain) was observed in a study of blood T cell repertoires in COVID-19. Authors' processing steps: Estimation of nucleated cell counts relied on the amplification of reference gene primers. Some clones are missing from TCRdb's copy, which holds only in-frame ones; the method was immunoSEQ multiplex PCR. V and J calls and clone size are copied from that table; D and trimming were computed from the DNA. The sample lists some 78,000 clones, 80% occurring once. This clone was counted between two and nine times. The CDR3 is made up of 15 amino acids. Trimming left V 5 bases short and J 4 bases short, with 16 bases between. The germline V gene encodes CDR1 SGHTA and CDR2 FQGTGA.

This clonotype was obtained from a man between 60 and 70 years old with active or convalescent COVID-19. The chain joins TRBV7-3 to TRBJ2-3; tentative D call: TRBD2 (7 bases). The sequenced material came from peripheral blood. The CDR3 coding sequence is TGTGCCAGCAGCCTCATAGGGGGGAGGGCAGATACGCAGTATTTT. Encoded protein: CASSLIGGRADTQYF.